The 8 T cell receptor beta chains reported below all come from one sample, sequenced in a study of cytomegalovirus exposure and HLA in healthy donors. 13 Jbeta primers and 60 Vbeta primers were used for the PCR. The protocol was immunoSEQ multiplex PCR, while the TCRdb copy is restricted to in-frame clones and leaves out a portion. This table holds roughly 36,000 clones, 80% found once. The sequencing sample was made of PBMCs. These receptors were obtained from a male donor in good health and CMV-seronegative.

This chain links TRBV12-5 with TRBJ2-7; D not resolved. Trimming cost V 2 bases and J 2 bases, with 4 bases left between them. Germline CDR1 and CDR2: LGHNT and FRNRAP. This CDR3 is built from 12 residues. CDR3 residues: CASGLPAYEQYF. Here the CDR3 DNA reads TGTGCTAGTGGTTTGCCCGCCTACGAGCAGTACTTC.

This chain joins TRBV5-1 and TRBJ1-5; tentatively, D is TRBD1 (5 bases). The ends were cut back, 0 bases at V and 7 bases at J, with 8 bases in the middle. Germline V gene data show CDR1 as SGHRS and CDR2 as YFSETQ. The CDR3 extends over 13 amino acids. The CDR3 sequence: CASSLARGQPQHF. CDR3 DNA: TGCGCCAGCAGCTTGGCCCGGGGGCAGCCCCAGCATTTT.

This clone was counted once. The J gene is TRBJ2-5, the V gene TRBV2, with 11 bases identical to TRBD2. With 4 bases clipped from V and 3 bases from J, the junction kept 10 bases outside the gene matches. This CDR3 has 17 residues. Germline V gene lookup returns CDR1 SNHLY and CDR2 FYNNEI. The CDR3: CASSGGLAERREETQYF. The CDR3 DNA reads as TGTGCCAGCAGTGGGGGACTAGCGGAACGAAGGGAAGAGACCCAGTACTTC. The whole variable domain, filled in from reference TRBV2 and TRBJ2-5, reads EPEVTQTPSHQVTQMGQEVILRCVPISNHLYFYWYRQILGQKVEFLVSFYNNEISEKSEIFDDQFSVERPDGSNFTLKIRSTKLEDSAMYFCASSGGLAERREETQYFGPGTRLLVL.

J is TRBJ1-6 and V is TRBV30; D ambiguous. The CDR3 totals 15 residues. The V end lost 0 bases, the J end lost 7 bases, and 13 bases lay between the germline ends. The V gene's germline CDR1 is GTSNPN and CDR2 SVGIG (reference sequence). The CDR3 region is CAWSVSHSYNSPLHF. The CDR3 region has the DNA TGTGCCTGGAGTGTATCACACAGCTACAATTCACCCCTCCACTTT.

This sequence joins TRBV4-3 and TRBJ1-1, with D possibly TRBD1 on 6 matching bases. V was trimmed by 0 bases and J by 2 bases, leaving 10 bases between them. The CDR3 loop spans 15 amino acids. Germline V CDR1 and CDR2: LGHNA, YSLEER. CDR3 nucleotide sequence: TGCGCCAGCAGCCAAGAACGACAGGCCAACACTGAAGCTTTCTTT. It encodes CASSQERQANTEAFF.

This clone was counted only a few times. The chain employs TRBV4-3 and TRBJ2-6; 8 nucleotides line up with TRBD1. Unmatched junction bases numbered 1, after V lost 1 base and J lost 2 bases. The V gene's germline CDR1 is LGHNA and CDR2 YSLEER. CDR3 size: 16 residues. Here the CDR3 DNA reads TGCGCCAGCAGCCAAGCGGACAGGGCTGGGGCCAACGTCCTGACTTTC. It translates to CASSQADRAGANVLTF.

The chain uses TRBV5-6 and TRBJ2-3, with 11 bases identical to TRBD2. The V segment lost 4 bases and the J segment 2 bases; nucleotides outside the gene matches: 12. There are 18 residues in the CDR3. The germline V gene encodes CDR1 SGHDT and CDR2 YYEEEE. The CDR3 loop reads CASSEIGTSGRITDTQYF. CDR3 nucleotides: TGTGCCAGCAGCGAGATCGGGACTAGCGGACGTATCACAGATACGCAGTATTTT.

The chain recombines TRBV7-9 with TRBJ1-6, with D possibly TRBD1 on 5 matching bases. The CDR3 length is 13 residues. V was cut by 1 base and J by 14 bases, with 12 bases left in between. Germline CDR1 reads SEHNR; CDR2 reads FQNEAQ (reference sequence). Here the CDR3 reads CASSLGRDYSLHF. DNA of the CDR3: TGTGCCAGCAGCTTAGGTCGGGACTACTCCCTCCACTTT.